This T cell receptor (beta chain) appears in the sequencing data of a study of T cell responses to AZD1222 COVID-19 vaccine. Study conclusions and caveats: With two AZD1222 doses given, Spike-specific TCR breadth and depth both rose.

There are 15 residues in the CDR3. Germline V CDR1 and CDR2: LNHDA, SQIVND (reference sequence). Trimming cost V 5 bases and J 0 bases, with 10 bases left between them. Comments on this clone: The antigen is undetermined.

Sequencing was performed with immunoSEQ multiplex PCR; in TCRdb, only in-frame clones are kept and a portion is missing. This sample carries approximately 180,000 clones, just over 85% of them seen once, and the ten largest clones take around 7.9%. This TCR derives from an adult in good health. The sample here was peripheral blood, taken on day 0 of AZD1222 vaccination. The chain combines TRBV19 with TRBJ2-2; D could derive from TRBD1 or TRBD2 (6 bases each). CDR3 residues: CASSVGGPNTGELFF. CDR3 sequence (DNA): TGTGCCAGTAGTGTCGGGGGCCCGAACACCGGGGAGCTGTTTTTT.